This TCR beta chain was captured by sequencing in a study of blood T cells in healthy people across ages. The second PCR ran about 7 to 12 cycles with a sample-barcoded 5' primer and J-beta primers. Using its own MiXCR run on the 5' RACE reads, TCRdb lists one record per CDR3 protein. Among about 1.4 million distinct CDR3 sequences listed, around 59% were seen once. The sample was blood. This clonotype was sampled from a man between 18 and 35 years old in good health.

Written as DNA, the CDR3 is TGTGCCAGCAGTTTAGGGCAGGGGGCTTATCAGCCCCAGCATTTT. This codes for CASSLGQGAYQPQHF. J is TRBJ1-5 and V is TRBV12-3 or TRBV12-4; 8 positions match TRBD1. V lost 1 base and J lost 5; bases outside the gene matches: 4. CDR3 size: 15 residues.